Below are 2 T cell receptor beta chains sequenced from a single sample in a study of blood T cell repertoires in COVID-19. Some clones are missing from TCRdb's copy, which holds only in-frame ones; the method was immunoSEQ multiplex PCR. The sample contains under 300,000 clones, about 83% of which appear only once. Sequencing was done on a sample of peripheral blood. The receptors originated from a man between 25 and 39 years old who had recovered from COVID-19.

The chain is built from TRBV4-1 and TRBJ1-5; D ambiguous. The V end was cut by 4 bases, the J end by 7 bases, with 14 bases between. The CDR3 sequence is 14 residues long. Germline CDR1 MGHRA, CDR2 YSYEKL. The CDR3 DNA follows: TGCGCCAGCAGCCGAATGCAGGCCCGGCAGCCCCAGCATTTT. Protein sequence: CASSRMQARQPQHF.

V usage is TRBV7-9 and J usage is TRBJ1-3, with D possibly matching TRBD1 (5 bases). The germline V and J ends were trimmed by 5 bases and 0 bases, with 14 bases remaining between them. The germline V gene has CDR1 SEHNR and CDR2 FQNEAQ (reference sequence). This CDR3 is built from 16 residues. This CDR3 reads CASSHIGQGSGNTIYF. In nucleotides, the CDR3 is TGTGCCAGCAGCCACATCGGACAAGGCTCTGGAAACACCATATATTTT.